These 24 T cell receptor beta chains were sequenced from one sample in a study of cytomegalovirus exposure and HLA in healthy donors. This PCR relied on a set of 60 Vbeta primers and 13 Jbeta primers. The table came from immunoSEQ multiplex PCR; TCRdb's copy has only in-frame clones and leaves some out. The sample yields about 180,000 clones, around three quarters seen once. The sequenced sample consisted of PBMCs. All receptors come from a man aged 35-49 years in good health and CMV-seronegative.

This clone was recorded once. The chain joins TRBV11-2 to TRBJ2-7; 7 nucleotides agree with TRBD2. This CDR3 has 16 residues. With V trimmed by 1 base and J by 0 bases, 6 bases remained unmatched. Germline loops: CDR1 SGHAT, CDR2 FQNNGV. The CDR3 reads CASSLVVGGPSYEQYF. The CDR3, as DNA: TGTGCCAGCAGCTTAGTTGTGGGAGGGCCCTCCTACGAGCAGTACTTC.

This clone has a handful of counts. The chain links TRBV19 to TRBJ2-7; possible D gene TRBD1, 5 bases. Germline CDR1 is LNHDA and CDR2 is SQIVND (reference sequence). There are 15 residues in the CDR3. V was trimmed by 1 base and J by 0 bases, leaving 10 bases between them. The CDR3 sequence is CASSIGGRSSYEQYF. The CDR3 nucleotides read TGTGCCAGTAGTATAGGGGGCAGGAGCTCCTACGAGCAGTACTTC. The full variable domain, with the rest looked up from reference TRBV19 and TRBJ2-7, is DGGITQSPKYLFRKEGQNVTLSCEQNLNHDAMYWYRQDPGQGLRLIYYSQIVNDFQKGDIAEGYSVSREKKESFPLTVTSAQKNPTAFYLCASSIGGRSSYEQYFGPGTRLTVT.

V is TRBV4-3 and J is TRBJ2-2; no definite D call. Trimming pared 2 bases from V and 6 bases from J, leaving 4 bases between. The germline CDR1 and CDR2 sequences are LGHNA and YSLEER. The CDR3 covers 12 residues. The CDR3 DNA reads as TGCGCCAGCAGCCAACCGGCCGGGGAGCTGTTTTTT. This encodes CASSQPAGELFF.

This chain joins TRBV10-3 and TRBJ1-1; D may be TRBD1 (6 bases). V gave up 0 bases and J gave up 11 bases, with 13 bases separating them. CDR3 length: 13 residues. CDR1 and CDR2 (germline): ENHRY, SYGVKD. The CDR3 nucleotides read TGTGCCATCAGTGAGTCGGGGACACGAGTGGCTTTCTTT. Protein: CAISESGTRVAFF.

The CDR3 region has the DNA TGTGCCACCAAAAGAAAAGGGGGAGAAATGCAAGAGACCCAGTACTTC. It translates to CATKRKGGEMQETQYF. V is TRBV27 and J is TRBJ2-5; a weak D match, TRBD1 (6 bases). Trimming took off 10 bases at V and 2 bases at J, with 23 bases between the two ends. The CDR3 consists of 16 residues. CDR1 and CDR2 (germline): MNHEY, SMNVEV (reference sequence).

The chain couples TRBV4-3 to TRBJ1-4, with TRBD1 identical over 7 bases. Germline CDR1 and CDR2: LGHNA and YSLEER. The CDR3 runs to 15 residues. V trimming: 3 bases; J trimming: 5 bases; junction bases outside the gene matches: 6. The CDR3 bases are TGCGCCAGCAGCCAGGGTTCAGGGGGAAATGAAAAACTGTTTTTT. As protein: CASSQGSGGNEKLFF.

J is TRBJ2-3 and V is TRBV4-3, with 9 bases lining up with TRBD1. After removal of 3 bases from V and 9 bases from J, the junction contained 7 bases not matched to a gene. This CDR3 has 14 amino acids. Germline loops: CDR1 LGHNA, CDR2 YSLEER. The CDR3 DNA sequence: TGCGCCAGCAGCCAGGGGGACAGGGTGGGGACGCAGTATTTT. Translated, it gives CASSQGDRVGTQYF.

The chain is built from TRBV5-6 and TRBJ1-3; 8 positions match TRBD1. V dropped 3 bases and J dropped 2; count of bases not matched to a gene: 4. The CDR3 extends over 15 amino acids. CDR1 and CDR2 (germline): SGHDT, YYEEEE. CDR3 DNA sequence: TGTGCCAGCAGCTCGATGGACAGGGCTGGAAACACCATATATTTT. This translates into CASSSMDRAGNTIYF.

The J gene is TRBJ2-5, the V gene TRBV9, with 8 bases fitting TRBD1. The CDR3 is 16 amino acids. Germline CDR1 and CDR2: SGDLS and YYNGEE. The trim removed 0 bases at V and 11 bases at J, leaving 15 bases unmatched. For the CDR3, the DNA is TGTGCCAGCAGCGTAGGGGTGAGGGACAGGTCGATGGAGCAGTACTTC. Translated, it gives CASSVGVRDRSMEQYF. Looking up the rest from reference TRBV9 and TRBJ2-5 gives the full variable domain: DSGVTQTPKHLITATGQRVTLRCSPRSGDLSVYWYQQSLDQGLQFLIQYYNGEERAKGNILERFSAQQFPDLHSELNLSSLELGDSALYFCASSVGVRDRSMEQYFGPGTRLLVL.

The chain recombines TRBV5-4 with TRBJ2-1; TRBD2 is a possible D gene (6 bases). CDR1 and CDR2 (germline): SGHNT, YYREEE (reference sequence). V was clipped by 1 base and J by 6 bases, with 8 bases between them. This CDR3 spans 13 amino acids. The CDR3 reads CASSLSGGNEQFF. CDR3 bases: TGTGCCAGCAGCTTGTCCGGGGGCAATGAGCAGTTCTTC.

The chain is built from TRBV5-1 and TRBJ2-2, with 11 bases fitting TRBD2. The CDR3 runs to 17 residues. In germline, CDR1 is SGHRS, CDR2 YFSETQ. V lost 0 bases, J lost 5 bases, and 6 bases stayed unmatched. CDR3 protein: CASSLAGLAAGTGELFF. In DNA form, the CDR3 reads TGCGCCAGCAGCTTGGCGGGACTAGCGGCGGGGACCGGGGAGCTGTTTTTT.

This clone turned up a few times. The CDR3 region is CASSWPRRGNTIYF. For the CDR3, the DNA is TGTGCCAGCAGCTGGCCGCGGAGGGGAAACACCATATATTTT. The rearrangement uses TRBV13 and TRBJ1-3, with D unresolved. Germline-derived CDR1 and CDR2 are PRHDT and FYEKMQ (reference sequence). Trimming took off 4 bases at V and 4 bases at J, with 11 bases between the two ends. The CDR3 is 14 residues long.

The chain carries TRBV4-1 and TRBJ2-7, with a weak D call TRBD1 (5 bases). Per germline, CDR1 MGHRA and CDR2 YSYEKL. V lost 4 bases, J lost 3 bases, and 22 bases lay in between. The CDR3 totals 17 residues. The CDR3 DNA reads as TGCGCCAGCAGCCGTCCAAGGTCAGGGCCTGAGAGCTACGAGCAGTACTTC. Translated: CASSRPRSGPESYEQYF.

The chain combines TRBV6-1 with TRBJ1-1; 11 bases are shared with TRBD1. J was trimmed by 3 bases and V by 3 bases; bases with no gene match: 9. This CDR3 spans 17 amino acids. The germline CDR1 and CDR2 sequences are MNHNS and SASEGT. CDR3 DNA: TGTGCCAGCAGTGACCCCGGACAGGGGGCGAAAGACACTGAAGCTTTCTTT. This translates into CASSDPGQGAKDTEAFF.

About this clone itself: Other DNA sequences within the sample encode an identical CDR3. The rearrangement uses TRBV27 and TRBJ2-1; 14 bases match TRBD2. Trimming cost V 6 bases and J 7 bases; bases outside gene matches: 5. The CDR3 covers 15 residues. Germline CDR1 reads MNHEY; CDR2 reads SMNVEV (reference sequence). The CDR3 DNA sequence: TGTGCCAGCAGCTTCGGACTAGCGGGGGGAAATGAGCAGTTCTTC. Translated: CASSFGLAGGNEQFF.

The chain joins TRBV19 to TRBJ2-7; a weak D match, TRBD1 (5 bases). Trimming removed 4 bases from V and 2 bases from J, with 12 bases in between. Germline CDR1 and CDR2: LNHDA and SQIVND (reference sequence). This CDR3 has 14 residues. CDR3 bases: TGTGCCAGTAGTAGGACCTGGGGCCCCTACGAGCAGTACTTC. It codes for CASSRTWGPYEQYF.

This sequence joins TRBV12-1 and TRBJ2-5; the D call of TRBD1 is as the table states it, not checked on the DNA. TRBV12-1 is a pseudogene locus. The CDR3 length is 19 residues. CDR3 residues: CASSFGGQGLVGPLETQYF. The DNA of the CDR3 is TGTGCCAGCAGCTTTGGAGGACAGGGATTAGTAGGCCCCCTAGAGACCCAGTACTTC.

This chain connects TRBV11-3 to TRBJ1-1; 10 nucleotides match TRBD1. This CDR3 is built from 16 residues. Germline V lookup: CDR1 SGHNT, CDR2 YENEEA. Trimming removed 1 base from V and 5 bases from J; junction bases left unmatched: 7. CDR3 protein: CASSLGRGQGKTEAFF. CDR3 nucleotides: TGTGCCAGCAGCTTAGGGAGGGGACAGGGGAAGACTGAAGCTTTCTTT.

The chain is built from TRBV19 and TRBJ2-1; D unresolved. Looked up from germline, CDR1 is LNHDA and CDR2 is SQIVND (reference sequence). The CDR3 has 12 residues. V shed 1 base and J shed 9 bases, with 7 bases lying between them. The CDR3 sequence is CASSIVPGEQFF. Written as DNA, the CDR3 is TGTGCCAGTAGTATAGTCCCGGGTGAGCAGTTCTTC.

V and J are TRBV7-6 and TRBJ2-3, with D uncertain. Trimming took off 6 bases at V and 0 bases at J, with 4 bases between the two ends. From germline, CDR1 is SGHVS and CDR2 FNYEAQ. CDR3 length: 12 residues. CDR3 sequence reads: CASSSSTDTQYF. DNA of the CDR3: TGTGCCAGCAGTTCTAGCACAGATACGCAGTATTTT. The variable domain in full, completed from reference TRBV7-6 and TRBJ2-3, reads GAGVSQSPRYKVTKRGQDVALRCDPISGHVSLYWYRQALGQGPEFLTYFNYEAQQDKSGLPNDRFSAERPEGSISTLTIQRTEQRDSAMYRCASSSSTDTQYFGPGTRLTVL.

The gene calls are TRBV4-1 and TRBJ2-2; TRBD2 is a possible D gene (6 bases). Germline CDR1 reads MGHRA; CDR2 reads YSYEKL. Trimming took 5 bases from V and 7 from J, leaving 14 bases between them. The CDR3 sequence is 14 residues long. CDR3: CASSASGGFGELFF. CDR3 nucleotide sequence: TGCGCCAGCAGCGCATCTGGGGGGTTCGGGGAGCTGTTTTTT.

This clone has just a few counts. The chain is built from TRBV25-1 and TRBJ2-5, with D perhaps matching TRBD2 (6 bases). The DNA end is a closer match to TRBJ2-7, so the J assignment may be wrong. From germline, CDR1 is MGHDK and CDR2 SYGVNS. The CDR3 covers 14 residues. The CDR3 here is CASSWGVFPYEQYF. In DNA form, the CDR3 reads TGTGCCAGCAGTTGGGGGGTTTTTCCCTACGAGCAGTACTTC.

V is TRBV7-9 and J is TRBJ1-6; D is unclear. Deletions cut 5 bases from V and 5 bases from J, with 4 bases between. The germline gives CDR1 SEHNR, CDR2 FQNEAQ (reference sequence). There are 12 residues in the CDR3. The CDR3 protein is CASSLDNSPLHF. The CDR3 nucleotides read TGTGCCAGCAGCCTCGATAATTCACCCCTCCACTTT.

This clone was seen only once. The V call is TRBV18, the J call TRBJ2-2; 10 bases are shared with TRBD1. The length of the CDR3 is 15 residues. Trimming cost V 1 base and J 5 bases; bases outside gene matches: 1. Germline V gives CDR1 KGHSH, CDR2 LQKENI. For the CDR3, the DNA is TGTGCCAGCTCACCACGGGACAGGGGAACCGGGGAGCTGTTTTTT. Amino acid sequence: CASSPRDRGTGELFF.